In this sample, the clone carrying this T cell receptor beta chain turned up many times. Per the original methods: Estimates of nucleated cell counts were drawn from the amplification of reference gene primers. This table comes from immunoSEQ multiplex PCR, and its TCRdb copy is limited to in-frame clones, with some not included. Clone size and the V and J calls come from that table; the DNA yielded D and trimming. The sample contains 60,000 to 70,000 clones, 65% to 90% of which appear only once. These data originate in a study of blood T cell repertoires in COVID-19. The overall study: COVID-19 samples from acute and convalescent phases originated in the United States, Italy and Spain. Sources were T cells, B-cell-depleted T cells, or PBMCs; the material itself was cDNA or gDNA.

V shed 10 bases, J shed 5 bases, and the junction held 16 bases outside the gene matches. CDR3 length: 15 residues. Looked up from germline, CDR1 is SNHLY and CDR2 is FYNNEI. V usage is TRBV2 and J usage is TRBJ1-2, with 7 bases that match TRBD1. The clonotype originates from a man between 50 and 59 years old with acute or convalescent COVID-19. Input material: peripheral blood. CDR3 in DNA: TGTGCCATCTCAGACCCGAGACAGGGTTATTATGGCTACACCTTC. Its protein is CAISDPRQGYYGYTF.